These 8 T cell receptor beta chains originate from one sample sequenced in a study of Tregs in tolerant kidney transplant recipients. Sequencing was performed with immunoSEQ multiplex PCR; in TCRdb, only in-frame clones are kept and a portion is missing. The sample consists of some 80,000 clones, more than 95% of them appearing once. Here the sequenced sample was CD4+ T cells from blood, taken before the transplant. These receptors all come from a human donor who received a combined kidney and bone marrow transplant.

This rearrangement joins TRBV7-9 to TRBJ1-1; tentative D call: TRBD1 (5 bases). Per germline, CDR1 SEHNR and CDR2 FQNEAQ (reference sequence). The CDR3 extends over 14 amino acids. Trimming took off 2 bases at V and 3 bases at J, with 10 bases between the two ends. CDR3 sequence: CASSLIGGDTEAFF. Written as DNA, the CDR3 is TGTGCCAGCAGCTTAATCGGAGGGGACACTGAAGCTTTCTTT.

The CDR3: CASSTGEREPLAKNIQYF. CDR3 sequence (DNA): TGTGCCAGTAGTACGGGGGAGCGGGAGCCTTTAGCCAAAAACATTCAGTACTTC. This chain uses TRBV19 with TRBJ2-4; TRBD2 aligns across 8 bases. J was trimmed by 0 bases and V by 4 bases; bases with no gene match: 11. The CDR3 is 18 residues long. The V gene's germline CDR1 is LNHDA and CDR2 SQIVND (reference sequence).

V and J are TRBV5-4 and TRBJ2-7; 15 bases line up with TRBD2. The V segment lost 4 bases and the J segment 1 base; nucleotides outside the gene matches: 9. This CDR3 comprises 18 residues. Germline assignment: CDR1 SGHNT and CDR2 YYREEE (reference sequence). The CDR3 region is CASSPGLAGGGVSYEQYF. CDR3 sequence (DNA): TGTGCCAGCAGCCCGGGACTAGCGGGAGGAGGTGTTTCCTACGAGCAGTACTTC.

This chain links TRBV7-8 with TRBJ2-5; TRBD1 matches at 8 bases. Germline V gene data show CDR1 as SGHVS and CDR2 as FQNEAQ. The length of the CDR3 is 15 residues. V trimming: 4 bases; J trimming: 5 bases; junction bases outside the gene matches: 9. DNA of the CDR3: TGTGCCAGCAGCTCGACCGGGACAGGCCACGAGACCCAGTACTTC. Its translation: CASSSTGTGHETQYF.

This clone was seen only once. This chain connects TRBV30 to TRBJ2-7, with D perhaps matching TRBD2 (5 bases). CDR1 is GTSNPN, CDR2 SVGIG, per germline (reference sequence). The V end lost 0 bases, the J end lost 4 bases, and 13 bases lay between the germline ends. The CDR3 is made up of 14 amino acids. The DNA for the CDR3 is TGTGCCTGGAGTGTATACGGACTGTCTTACGAGCAGTACTTC. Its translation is CAWSVYGLSYEQYF.

The CDR3 sequence is CASSPYRSENNYGYTF. In DNA, the CDR3 is TGTGCCAGCTCCCCCTATCGATCGGAGAATAACTATGGCTACACCTTC. The chain couples TRBV18 to TRBJ1-2; D is ambiguous. The CDR3 totals 16 residues. The ends were cut back, 6 bases at V and 1 base at J, with 18 bases in the middle. The germline V gene has CDR1 KGHSH and CDR2 LQKENI.

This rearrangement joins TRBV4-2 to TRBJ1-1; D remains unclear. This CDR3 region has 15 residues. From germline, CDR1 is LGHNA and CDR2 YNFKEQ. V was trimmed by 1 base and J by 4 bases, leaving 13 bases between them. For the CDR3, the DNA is TGTGCCAGCAGCCAAGGGATGAGAGAGGCCACTGAAGCTTTCTTT. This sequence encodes CASSQGMREATEAFF.

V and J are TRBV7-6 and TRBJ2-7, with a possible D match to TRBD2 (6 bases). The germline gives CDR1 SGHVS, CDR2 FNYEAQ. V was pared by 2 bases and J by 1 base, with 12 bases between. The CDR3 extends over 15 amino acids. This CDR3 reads CASSLLSGDSYEQYF. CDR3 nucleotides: TGTGCCAGCAGCTTACTTAGCGGAGATTCCTACGAGCAGTACTTC.